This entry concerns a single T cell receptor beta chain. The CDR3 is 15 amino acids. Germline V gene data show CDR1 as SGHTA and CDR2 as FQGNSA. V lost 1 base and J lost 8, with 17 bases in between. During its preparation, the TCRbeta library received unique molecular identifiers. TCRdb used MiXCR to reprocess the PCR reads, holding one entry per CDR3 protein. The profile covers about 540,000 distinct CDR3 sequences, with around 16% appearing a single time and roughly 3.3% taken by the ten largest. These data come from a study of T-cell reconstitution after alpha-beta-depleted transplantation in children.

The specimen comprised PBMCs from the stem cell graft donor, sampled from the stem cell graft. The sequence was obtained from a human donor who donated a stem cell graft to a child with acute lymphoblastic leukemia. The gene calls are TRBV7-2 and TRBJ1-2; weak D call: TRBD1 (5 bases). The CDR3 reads CASSLGGARAGGYTF. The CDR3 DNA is TGTGCCAGCAGCTTAGGGGGAGCCAGGGCAGGCGGCTACACCTTC. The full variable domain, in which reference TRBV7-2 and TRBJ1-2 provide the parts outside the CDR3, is GAGVSQSPSNKVTEKGKDVELRCDPISGHTALYWYRQSLGQGLEFLIYFQGNSAPDKSGLPSDRFSAERTGGSVSTLTIQRTQQEDSAVYLCASSLGGARAGGYTFGSGTRLTVV.